These T cell receptor beta chains were read from a single sample in a study of control samples from healthy donors and cancer patients. TCRdb's copy holds only in-frame clones and misses some; the assay was immunoSEQ multiplex PCR. The data show around 94,000 clones, about 91% seen once. Sequenced: blood. These TCRs come from a young woman in good health. Both conserved end residues are part of each CDR3. D genes are given only for firm matches. Expanded clones get a size class; other rows say once, few or many, or leave the size out.

clone size: -
J gene: TRBJ1-4
V gene: TRBV6-5
D gene: -
CDR3 protein: CASSTTGGDEKLFF
CDR3 DNA: TGTGCCAGCAGTACTACCGGGGGGGATGAAAAACTGTTTTTT

clone size: -
J gene: TRBJ2-7
V gene: TRBV7-2
D gene: -
CDR3 protein: CASSGPGGSSYEQYF
CDR3 DNA: TGTGCCAGCAGCGGCCCTGGAGGCTCGTCCTACGAGCAGTACTTC

clone size: -
J gene: TRBJ2-7
V gene: TRBV5-1
D gene: -
CDR3 protein: CASSLGQGLSYEQYF
CDR3 DNA: TGCGCCAGCAGCTTGGGACAGGGACTCTCCTACGAGCAGTACTTC

clone size: -
J gene: TRBJ2-1
V gene: TRBV9
D gene: -
CDR3 protein: CASSVQPNTYNEQFF
CDR3 DNA: TGTGCCAGCAGCGTCCAACCCAACACCTACAATGAGCAGTTCTTC

clone size: -
J gene: TRBJ2-3
V gene: TRBV24-1
D gene: -
CDR3 protein: CATSDLNGGVFTDTQYF
CDR3 DNA: TGTGCCACCAGTGATTTGAATGGCGGGGTCTTCACGGATACGCAGTATTTT

clone size: -
J gene: TRBJ1-3
V gene: TRBV19
D gene: -
CDR3 protein: CASSIYRDSGNTIYF
CDR3 DNA: TGTGCCAGTAGTATCTACAGGGACTCTGGAAACACCATATATTTT

clone size: -
J gene: TRBJ2-1
V gene: TRBV9
D gene: -
CDR3 protein: CASSPRQGSSYNEQFF
CDR3 DNA: TGTGCCAGCAGCCCACGGCAGGGAAGCTCCTACAATGAGCAGTTCTTC

clone size: once
J gene: TRBJ2-3
V gene: TRBV25-1
D gene: TRBD2
CDR3 protein: CASSESSSGRAGDTQYF
CDR3 DNA: TGTGCCAGCAGTGAATCCAGTAGCGGGAGGGCCGGGGATACGCAGTATTTT

clone size: -
J gene: TRBJ1-2
V gene: TRBV9
D gene: -
CDR3 protein: CASSANPGATLRGYTF
CDR3 DNA: TGTGCCAGCAGCGCCAACCCGGGAGCCACTTTGCGGGGCTACACCTTC

clone size: -
J gene: TRBJ2-7
V gene: TRBV5-6
D gene: -
CDR3 protein: CASSELKGPYEQYF
CDR3 DNA: TGTGCCAGCAGCGAGCTAAAGGGGCCCTACGAGCAGTACTTC

clone size: -
J gene: TRBJ1-1
V gene: TRBV11-3
D gene: -
CDR3 protein: CASSLGGVRNTEAFF
CDR3 DNA: TGTGCCAGCAGCTTAGGGGGGGTCCGGAACACTGAAGCTTTCTTT

clone size: -
J gene: TRBJ2-7
V gene: TRBV12-3/TRBV12-4
D gene: -
CDR3 protein: CASSLHYEQYF
CDR3 DNA: TGTGCCAGCAGTCTGCACTACGAGCAGTACTTC

clone size: -
J gene: TRBJ2-6
V gene: TRBV24-1
D gene: -
CDR3 protein: CATSDPRPSRGANVLTF
CDR3 DNA: TGTGCCACCAGTGATCCGAGACCTTCGAGGGGGGCCAACGTCCTGACTTTC

clone size: -
J gene: TRBJ1-1
V gene: TRBV30
D gene: -
CDR3 protein: CASGALKRAFF
CDR3 DNA: TGTGCCAGCGGGGCACTAAAGAGAGCTTTCTTT

clone size: -
J gene: TRBJ1-2
V gene: TRBV2
D gene: -
CDR3 protein: CASIIRQGRSFNYGYTF
CDR3 DNA: TGTGCCAGCATAATTAGGCAGGGGAGATCCTTTAACTATGGCTACACCTTC

clone size: once
J gene: TRBJ2-2
V gene: TRBV7-6
D gene: -
CDR3 protein: CASSLDGTGELFF
CDR3 DNA: TGTGCCAGCAGCTTAGACGGGACCGGGGAGCTGTTTTTT

clone size: -
J gene: TRBJ2-7
V gene: TRBV7-3
D gene: -
CDR3 protein: CASSLEVGPYEQYF
CDR3 DNA: TGTGCCAGCAGCTTAGAGGTGGGCCCCTACGAGCAGTACTTC

clone size: -
J gene: TRBJ2-3
V gene: TRBV6-1
D gene: -
CDR3 protein: CASSEEWLRGDTQYF
CDR3 DNA: TGTGCCAGCAGTGAAGAATGGCTCAGGGGTGATACGCAGTATTTT

clone size: -
J gene: TRBJ2-2
V gene: TRBV6-5
D gene: TRBD1
CDR3 protein: CASSYLTGGGELFF
CDR3 DNA: TGTGCCAGCAGTTACTTGACAGGGGGTGGGGAGCTGTTTTTT

clone size: -
J gene: TRBJ2-5
V gene: TRBV27
D gene: -
CDR3 protein: CASADYREEETQYF
CDR3 DNA: TGTGCCAGCGCTGATTACCGGGAAGAAGAGACCCAGTACTTC

clone size: -
J gene: TRBJ2-1
V gene: TRBV27
D gene: TRBD2
CDR3 protein: CASSVAGAYNEQFF
CDR3 DNA: TGTGCCAGCAGTGTTGCGGGGGCCTACAATGAGCAGTTCTTC

clone size: -
J gene: TRBJ2-7
V gene: TRBV2
D gene: TRBD2
CDR3 protein: CASRDSGREEQYF
CDR3 DNA: TGTGCCTCCCGGGATAGCGGGAGGGAAGAGCAGTACTTC

clone size: -
J gene: TRBJ1-4
V gene: TRBV5-6
D gene: -
CDR3 protein: CASSHGEKLFF
CDR3 DNA: TGTGCCAGCAGCCATGGGGAAAAACTGTTTTTT

clone size: -
J gene: TRBJ2-2
V gene: TRBV25-1
D gene: -
CDR3 protein: CASEDHAVANTGELFF
CDR3 DNA: TGTGCCAGCGAAGATCACGCCGTCGCAAACACCGGGGAGCTGTTTTTT

clone size: -
J gene: TRBJ1-4
V gene: TRBV30
D gene: -
CDR3 protein: CAWSVQEKLFF
CDR3 DNA: TGTGCCTGGAGTGTCCAAGAAAAACTGTTTTTT

clone size: -
J gene: TRBJ2-5
V gene: TRBV20-1
D gene: TRBD2
CDR3 protein: CSASKQAGAQGETQYF
CDR3 DNA: TGCAGTGCTAGTAAACAAGCGGGGGCGCAAGGAGAGACCCAGTACTTC

clone size: -
J gene: TRBJ2-1
V gene: TRBV6-4
D gene: TRBD2
CDR3 protein: CASSETSGGYNEQFF
CDR3 DNA: TGTGCCAGCAGTGAAACTAGCGGGGGATACAATGAGCAGTTCTTC

clone size: -
J gene: TRBJ2-1
V gene: TRBV4-1
D gene: TRBD2
CDR3 protein: CASSQMRVAGTGEQFF
CDR3 DNA: TGCGCCAGCAGCCAGATGAGAGTAGCGGGGACCGGTGAGCAGTTCTTC

clone size: -
J gene: TRBJ1-5
V gene: TRBV6-4
D gene: TRBD1
CDR3 protein: CASSDSGQPNQPQHF
CDR3 DNA: TGTGCCAGCAGTGACTCGGGACAGCCTAATCAGCCCCAGCATTTT

clone size: -
J gene: TRBJ1-1
V gene: TRBV7-9
D gene: -
CDR3 protein: CASSPGVTEAFF
CDR3 DNA: TGTGCCAGCAGCCCCGGTGTTACTGAAGCTTTCTTT

clone size: -
J gene: TRBJ1-2
V gene: TRBV9
D gene: -
CDR3 protein: CASSEHDDQGYTF
CDR3 DNA: TGTGCCAGCAGCGAACACGATGATCAGGGCTACACCTTC

clone size: -
J gene: TRBJ1-2
V gene: TRBV3-1/TRBV3-2
D gene: -
CDR3 protein: CASSQVLGSYGYTF
CDR3 DNA: TGTGCCAGCAGCCAAGTGCTGGGAAGCTATGGCTACACCTTC

clone size: -
J gene: TRBJ1-6
V gene: TRBV19
D gene: -
CDR3 protein: CASSQDGYSPLHF
CDR3 DNA: TGTGCCAGTAGTCAGGACGGTTATTCACCCCTCCACTTT

clone size: -
J gene: TRBJ1-2
V gene: TRBV10-3
D gene: -
CDR3 protein: CAISDSQLYGYTF
CDR3 DNA: TGTGCCATCAGTGACTCACAGCTCTATGGCTACACCTTC

clone size: once
J gene: TRBJ1-6
V gene: TRBV30
D gene: -
CDR3 protein: CACPLQVSSYNSPLHF
CDR3 DNA: TGTGCCTGCCCCCTCCAAGTCAGCTCCTATAATTCACCCCTCCACTTT

clone size: -
J gene: TRBJ2-7
V gene: TRBV19
D gene: -
CDR3 protein: CASSIGVNSYEQYF
CDR3 DNA: TGTGCCAGTAGTATAGGGGTCAACTCCTACGAGCAGTACTTC